The 14 T cell receptor beta chains given below trace back to one sample, sequenced in a study of CD8 T cells in ankylosing spondylitis. TCRdb called the 5' RACE reads again in MiXCR, with one record for every CDR3 protein. This sample carries roughly 230,000 distinct CDR3 sequences, more than 15% of them seen once, and the ten largest clones take around a third. The sample comprised blood, either unsorted or a sorted T cell fraction (not recorded which). These TCRs come from a male donor with ankylosing spondylitis or in good health (not recorded which).

The table lists this clonotype with many counts. The rearrangement joins TRBV27 to TRBJ2-3; D possibly corresponds to TRBD1 (6 bases). Germline CDR1 is MNHEY and CDR2 is SMNVEV (reference sequence). CDR3 length: 16 residues. V dropped 0 bases and J dropped 3 bases, with 13 bases sitting between them. CDR3: CASSLSPGVRTDTQYF. CDR3 coding DNA: TGTGCCAGCAGTTTATCTCCAGGGGTTCGGACAGATACGCAGTATTTT.

A few counts support this clonotype. The chain links TRBV5-6 to TRBJ2-2; weak D call: TRBD1 (6 bases). The V gene lost 1 base and the J gene lost 4 bases, with 14 bases spanning the gap. From germline, CDR1 is SGHDT and CDR2 YYEEEE. This CDR3 comprises 16 residues. CDR3 in DNA: TGTGCCAGCAGCTTGAGTGGGGGCCGCGGCACCGGGGAGCTGTTTTTT. Translated: CASSLSGGRGTGELFF.

The chain uses TRBV5-1 and TRBJ2-2, with a tentative D call TRBD2 (6 bases). CDR3 length: 16 amino acids. Germline V gene lookup returns CDR1 SGHRS and CDR2 YFSETQ. V shed 3 bases and J shed 2 bases, with 14 bases lying between them. CDR3 amino acids: CASSWELADNTGELFF. The CDR3 bases are TGCGCCAGCAGCTGGGAATTAGCGGACAACACCGGGGAGCTGTTTTTT.

This clonotype was observed many times. The chain has TRBV29-1 and TRBJ2-1; 8 nucleotides match TRBD2. This CDR3 is built from 12 residues. Unmatched junction bases numbered 6, after V lost 7 bases and J lost 7 bases. Looked up from germline, CDR1 is SQVTM and CDR2 is ANQGSEA. The CDR3 sequence is CSAFGGANEQFF. The DNA for the CDR3 is TGCAGCGCTTTCGGGGGGGCGAATGAGCAGTTCTTC.

The chain has TRBV29-1 and TRBJ2-7, with TRBD2 identical over 8 bases. The CDR3 sequence is 15 residues long. The J segment lost 2 bases and the V segment lost 2 bases, leaving 8 bases of the junction unmatched. CDR1 is SQVTM, CDR2 ANQGSEA, per germline. The CDR3 nucleotides are TGCAGCGTTGAAAGCCCACTAGCGGAGACCTACGAGCAGTACTTC. Protein product: CSVESPLAETYEQYF.

This clonotype was seen a handful of times. The V gene is TRBV12-3 or TRBV12-4, the J gene TRBJ2-7, with D perhaps TRBD1 (6 bases). Between the trimmed V and J ends, which lost 2 bases and 5 bases, there was a span of 16 bases. This CDR3 region has 15 residues. The CDR3 reads CASSLIGQGIDEQYF. The CDR3 DNA sequence: TGTGCCAGCAGTTTAATAGGGCAGGGGATCGACGAGCAGTACTTC.

In this sample, this clonotype turned up a few times. The chain combines TRBV29-1 with TRBJ2-7; D not resolved. V lost 4 bases, J lost 2 bases, and 12 bases lay in between. The V gene's germline CDR1 is SQVTM and CDR2 ANQGSEA. CDR3 size: 13 residues. The CDR3 here is CSVGGWQTYEQYF. The CDR3 nucleotides are TGCAGCGTTGGGGGTTGGCAGACCTACGAGCAGTACTTC.

V and J are TRBV11-2 and TRBJ2-2; TRBD2 matches 12 bases. Germline CDR1 and CDR2: SGHAT and FQNNGV. J gave up 0 bases and V 5 bases, and 7 bases lay outside the gene matches. This CDR3 comprises 18 residues. This CDR3 reads CASSPLAGGETNTGELFF. The CDR3, as DNA: TGTGCCAGCAGCCCCCTAGCGGGAGGGGAGACGAACACCGGGGAGCTGTTTTTT. The entire variable domain, with the rest obtained from reference TRBV11-2 and TRBJ2-2, is as follows: EAGVAQSPRYKIIEKRQSVAFWCNPISGHATLYWYQQILGQGPKLLIQFQNNGVVDDSQLPKDRFSAERLKGVDSTLKIQPAKLEDSAVYLCASSPLAGGETNTGELFFGEGSRLTVL.

This clonotype was found many times. V usage is TRBV12-3 or TRBV12-4 and J usage is TRBJ2-4, with a tentative D call TRBD2 (6 bases). The CDR3 totals 17 residues. With 5 bases removed from V and 0 bases from J, the gap between germline ends came to 17 bases. The CDR3 spells CASSPPVEGTAKNIQYF. The CDR3 region has the DNA TGTGCCAGCAGTCCCCCAGTGGAGGGTACAGCCAAAAACATTCAGTACTTC.

This clonotype has more than one count but fewer than ten. V gene TRBV6-1 combines with J gene TRBJ1-2; TRBD1 matches at 7 bases. With V trimmed by 2 bases and J by 5 bases, 11 bases remained unmatched. Germline V lookup: CDR1 MNHNS, CDR2 SASEGT. The CDR3 runs 16 residues. The CDR3 DNA reads as TGTGCCAGCAGTGAAATGCCCGGGAGGACAGGTTATGGCTACACCTTC. Residues: CASSEMPGRTGYGYTF.

V usage is TRBV4-3 and J usage is TRBJ2-7, with D possibly matching TRBD2 (6 bases). The ends were cut back, 2 bases at V and 0 bases at J, with 17 bases in the middle. Germline CDR1 and CDR2: LGHNA and YSLEER. The CDR3 totals 17 residues. This CDR3 reads CASSQYALGGTSYEQYF. In nucleotides, the CDR3 is TGCGCCAGCAGCCAATATGCCCTGGGGGGTACCTCCTACGAGCAGTACTTC.

This clonotype was seen only a few times. This rearrangement joins TRBV4-1 to TRBJ2-5; D not certain. This CDR3 is built from 12 residues. The germline V gene encodes CDR1 MGHRA and CDR2 YSYEKL. V lost 1 base to trimming and J lost 5 bases, with 5 bases between them. CDR3 in amino acids: CASSQGDETQYF. The DNA for the CDR3 is TGCGCCAGCAGCCAAGGAGACGAGACCCAGTACTTC.

This clonotype has more than one count but fewer than ten. V usage is TRBV7-9 and J usage is TRBJ1-1, with D maybe TRBD1 (5 bases). V gave up 5 bases and J gave up 1 base, with 11 bases separating them. CDR1 SEHNR and CDR2 FQNEAQ come from the germline V gene (reference sequence). This CDR3 contains 14 residues. CDR3 loop: CASSPLTENTEAFF. The CDR3 region has the DNA TGTGCCAGCAGCCCCTTGACAGAGAACACTGAAGCTTTCTTT.

There are a few counts of this clonotype. The CDR3 DNA is TGTGCCATCAGTGAGGGACTAGCGGACCAAGAGACCCAGTACTTC. Its protein product is CAISEGLADQETQYF. The rearrangement uses TRBV10-3 and TRBJ2-5, with 10 bases fitting TRBD2. Germline V CDR1 and CDR2: ENHRY, SYGVKD. With 2 bases clipped from V and 0 bases from J, the junction kept 0 bases outside the gene matches. The CDR3 is made up of 15 amino acids.